These T cell receptor beta chains were read from a single sample in a study of technical replicates of blood from a few donors. This table comes from immunoSEQ multiplex PCR, and its TCRdb copy is limited to in-frame clones, with some not included. The data contain roughly 100,000 clones, under 96% of them singletons. Sequenced material: T cells isolated from PBMCs. These TCRs come from a human donor in good health. CDR3s include the opening cysteine and the closing phenylalanine or tryptophan. Fields, in order: V gene, J gene, CDR3 protein.

>TRBV19|TRBJ1-5
CASTIRDRTQPQHF
>TRBV5-1|TRBJ2-5
CASSAKVPPEKETQYF
>TRBV5-1|TRBJ2-1
CASSSESSYNEQFF
>TRBV7-9|TRBJ2-7
CASSPDRNHQYF
>TRBV7-9|TRBJ2-7
CASSLAEVDEQYF
>TRBV11-1|TRBJ2-1
CASSLDLASPYNEQFF
>TRBV18|TRBJ1-3
CASPIGNTIYF
>TRBV20-1|TRBJ1-6
CSAPTGLSLHF
>TRBV7-9|TRBJ2-5
CASSIRQGARETQYF
>TRBV4-1|TRBJ1-4
CASSPETGTKEKLFF
>TRBV30|TRBJ1-3
CAWNREAGENTIYF
>TRBV28|TRBJ2-7
CASNLRGYEQYF
>TRBV14|TRBJ2-5
CASSRDQQETQYF
>TRBV10-2|TRBJ2-7
CASMESGTGGYEQYF
>TRBV4-1|TRBJ1-1
CASSQVRGSGPLKTEAFF
>TRBV28|TRBJ1-2
CASSLLGQNYGYTF
>TRBV6-1|TRBJ1-2
CASTQGRVSYGYTF
>TRBV7-6|TRBJ2-1
CASRTGLDEQFF
>TRBV4-1|TRBJ2-7
CASSQVAGAFYEQYF
>TRBV5-5|TRBJ2-6
CASSLGTPYSGANVLTF
>TRBV2|TRBJ2-3
CASDGLAGGPVSVPDTQYF
>TRBV30|TRBJ2-5
CAWSFSQETQYF
>TRBV15|TRBJ2-2
CATSRGRGGLTGELFF
>TRBV30|TRBJ2-3
CAWSVGVDTDTQYF
>TRBV6-1|TRBJ2-7
CASSGTSGGRPNEQYF
>TRBV7-9|TRBJ2-2
CASSLVRGTGIGELFF
>TRBV11-2|TRBJ1-4
CASSLEWGEGEKLFF
>TRBV6-6|TRBJ1-5
CASSYLGGQPQHF
>TRBV10-3|TRBJ1-1
CAIKDRNTEAFF
>TRBV27|TRBJ2-7
CASSLSGQDPYEQYF
>TRBV29-1|TRBJ2-5
CSVVGGTLQTQYF
>TRBV18|TRBJ1-1
CASSQQGAYMMNTEAFF
>TRBV7-6|TRBJ2-5
CASSDIVEETQYF
>TRBV7-8|TRBJ1-5
CASSLQGALSNQPQHF
>TRBV4-1|TRBJ2-4
CASSQPDRAVAKNIQYF
>TRBV30|TRBJ1-2
CAWSPLGQGGYGYTF
>TRBV27|TRBJ2-3
CASSRTSGYTDTQYF
>TRBV7-8|TRBJ1-5
CASSPRQGLVQPQHF
>TRBV4-1|TRBJ2-5
CASSQGGQRETQYF
>TRBV4-1|TRBJ2-5
CASSQAPGRGETQYF
>TRBV11-2|TRBJ1-1
CASSLERGTEAFF
>TRBV4-1|TRBJ2-3
CASSQVGAHTDTQYF
>TRBV5-4|TRBJ2-1
CASSLEGVRYEQFF
>TRBV6-5|TRBJ2-5
CASSYSVTGQETQYF
>TRBV18|TRBJ2-1
CASSPWGQHNEQFF
>TRBV19|TRBJ2-7
CASGTGTSGIYEQYF
>TRBV13|TRBJ2-3
CASSSPLAGAHTDTQYF
>TRBV7-9|TRBJ2-7
CASSFGERYYEQYF
>TRBV19|TRBJ1-5
CASSTSWRHSNQPQHF
>TRBV7-8|TRBJ1-1
CASSRTYVNTEAFF
>TRBV5-1|TRBJ1-3
CASSSGVDSGNTIYF
>TRBV28|TRBJ2-7
CASIRTGFKSGGVFPGYEQYF
>TRBV5-4|TRBJ2-7
CASSLGLAESSYEQYF
>TRBV28|TRBJ2-7
CASSILRLGSGYEQYF
>TRBV5-4|TRBJ1-1
CASSPIEGWTEAFF
>TRBV18|TRBJ1-2
CASSLDSYYGYTF